This TCR beta chain was sequenced for a study of control samples from healthy donors and cancer patients (dated by TCRdb to 2020 to 2022). This clone was found once. The antigen it binds to is not known. No clone much larger than this one lies a single base away; base qualities are absent. The germline V gene provides CDR1 LGHNA and CDR2 YSLEER. The CDR3 starts with the cysteine, ends with the phenylalanine, and has 15 residues. Solely the CDR3 DNA is kept, with 45 bases framed from the first base. V gives up 0 bases and J gives up 5 bases, and the segment between their germline ends measures 13 bases. To prepare the library, the immunoSEQ multiplex PCR assay was applied. TCRdb carries this immuneACCESS record with in-frame sequences only. Its versions omit some clonotypes, under half of them owing to an unresolved V gene in the studies checked, with the rest unexplained. Here the sample has fewer than 200,000 clones; 90% to 95% occur a single time. 1.4% of the sample lies in the top ten.

Recombination connected TRBV4-3 to TRBJ1-2, with no confident D gene call. The TCR comes from a man in his thirties or forties in good health. The material sequenced was blood. Here the CDR3 is given as CASSQDLNGGYGYTF. The DNA reads TGCGCCAGCAGCCAAGATCTAAACGGAGGTTATGGCTACACCTTC.